The 19 T cell receptor beta chains listed next were all sequenced from one sample in a study of shared clonotypes between healthy human individuals. TCRdb keeps only in-frame clones here, not all; method: immunoSEQ multiplex PCR. This sample yields some 2,000,000 clones, of which about 95% are seen a single time; about 1.1% belongs to the top ten. As defined, naive CD8 cells were CD45RO-negative and positively selected for CCR7, with terminally differentiated effector memory CD45RA+ cells excluded. Sequencing input: naive CD8+ T cells sorted from blood. Receptor source: a man between 18 and 29 years old in good health.

With respect to this clone: The same CDR3 also results from other DNA sequences found in this sample. The chain carries TRBV19 and TRBJ2-7, with TRBD2 matching 13 bases. The CDR3 has 15 residues. V lost 3 bases, J lost 2 bases, and 1 base stayed unmatched. The germline CDR1 and CDR2 sequences are LNHDA and SQIVND (reference sequence). The CDR3 loop reads CASSIGTSGTYEQYF. In nucleotides, the CDR3 is TGTGCCAGTAGTATCGGGACTAGCGGGACCTACGAGCAGTACTTC.

The gene calls are TRBV5-1 and TRBJ2-3; no clear D gene. Germline assignment: CDR1 SGHRS and CDR2 YFSETQ. This CDR3 comprises 14 residues. V was clipped by 5 bases and J by 0 bases, with 10 bases between them. The CDR3 region has the DNA TGCGCCAGCAGTCCCCTGGAGAGCACAGATACGCAGTATTTT. Its translation is CASSPLESTDTQYF.

V usage is TRBV7-2 and J usage is TRBJ1-5; D gene unclear. Germline CDR1 SGHTA, CDR2 FQGNSA. The germline V and J ends were trimmed by 1 base and 0 bases, with 10 bases remaining between them. This CDR3 region has 16 residues. The CDR3 DNA sequence: TGTGCCAGCAGCTTAGGTCTTCCTTATAGCAATCAGCCCCAGCATTTT. Its translation is CASSLGLPYSNQPQHF.

J is TRBJ2-1 and V is TRBV28, with 10 bases aligning to TRBD1. The CDR3 runs to 15 residues. Germline V gives CDR1 MDHEN, CDR2 SYDVKM. V lost 7 bases, J lost 8 bases, and 11 bases stayed unmatched. This CDR3 reads CASNPDRGRIDEQFF. The DNA for the CDR3 is TGTGCCAGCAACCCCGACAGGGGGCGAATCGATGAGCAGTTCTTC.

The rearrangement uses TRBV6-5 and TRBJ1-3; D uncertain. CDR3 length equals 11 residues. Trimming took 9 bases from V and 1 from J, leaving 4 bases between them. Germline V gene data show CDR1 as MNHEY and CDR2 as SVGAGI. In nucleotides, the CDR3 is TGTGCCAGGAGGTCTGGAAACACCATATATTTT. It is translated as CARRSGNTIYF.

For this clone: This sample also contains other DNA sequences that code for the same CDR3. The chain uses TRBV9 and TRBJ2-7; D uncertain. Germline V gene sequence: CDR1 SGDLS, CDR2 YYNGEE. Trimming pared 0 bases from V and 0 bases from J, leaving 7 bases between. There are 14 residues in the CDR3. In DNA, the CDR3 is TGTGCCAGCAGCGTAGGCGGCTCCTCCTACGAGCAGTACTTC. Protein sequence: CASSVGGSSYEQYF.

The gene calls are TRBV4-1 and TRBJ1-2; 9 bases are shared with TRBD1. CDR1 is MGHRA and CDR2 is YSYEKL in the germline V gene. CDR3 length equals 15 residues. V shed 2 bases, J shed 5 bases, and the junction held 6 bases outside the gene matches. For the CDR3, the DNA is TGCGCCAGCAGCCAAATGACAGGGGGGATTTATGGCTACACCTTC. It translates to CASSQMTGGIYGYTF.

This chain links TRBV5-6 with TRBJ2-5; D may match TRBD1 or TRBD2 (5 bases each). The V gene lost 4 bases and the J gene lost 2 bases, with 15 bases spanning the gap. This CDR3 contains 15 residues. The germline V gene has CDR1 SGHDT and CDR2 YYEEEE. CDR3 loop: CASSPGTKLQETQYF. For the CDR3, the DNA is TGTGCCAGCAGCCCCGGGACCAAGCTTCAAGAGACCCAGTACTTC.

The V and J genes are TRBV9 and TRBJ2-7; D not certain. Germline values: CDR1 SGDLS, CDR2 YYNGEE. The CDR3 contains 13 residues. V lost 3 bases and J 3 bases, leaving 10 bases between the germline ends. The CDR3 sequence: CASSEESDYEQYF. In nucleotides, the CDR3 is TGTGCCAGCAGCGAGGAATCGGACTACGAGCAGTACTTC. Full variable domain (missing parts from reference TRBV9 and TRBJ2-7): DSGVTQTPKHLITATGQRVTLRCSPRSGDLSVYWYQQSLDQGLQFLIQYYNGEERAKGNILERFSAQQFPDLHSELNLSSLELGDSALYFCASSEESDYEQYFGPGTRLTVT.

CDR3 protein: CASSLSPGANVLTF. The CDR3 coding sequence is TGTGCCAGCAGTCTATCCCCGGGGGCCAACGTCCTGACTTTC. The V and J genes are TRBV28 and TRBJ2-6; D is undetermined. V gave up 5 bases and J gave up 4 bases, with 9 bases separating them. The CDR3 runs to 14 residues. Germline V gene lookup returns CDR1 MDHEN and CDR2 SYDVKM.

This chain connects TRBV4-1 to TRBJ1-3, with 10 nucleotides matching TRBD1. Germline V gene sequence: CDR1 MGHRA, CDR2 YSYEKL. The CDR3 runs 17 residues. The ends lost 0 bases at V and 2 bases at J; junction bases unmatched: 4. The CDR3 region is CASSQDGDRGPGNTIYF. The CDR3 DNA reads TGCGCCAGCAGCCAAGATGGTGACAGGGGGCCTGGAAACACCATATATTTT.

This clone was recorded a few times. The chain uses TRBV27 and TRBJ1-6, with D perhaps TRBD1 (6 bases). With 5 bases removed from V and 14 bases from J, the gap between germline ends came to 13 bases. Per germline, CDR1 MNHEY and CDR2 SMNVEV (reference sequence). This CDR3 has 12 residues. The CDR3 is CASSTTGLALHF. CDR3 nucleotide sequence: TGTGCCAGCAGTACGACAGGTTTAGCCCTCCACTTT.

The chain recombines TRBV7-8 with TRBJ1-1, with 9 bases that match TRBD1. The CDR3 is made up of 15 amino acids. J was trimmed by 5 bases and V by 5 bases; bases with no gene match: 9. Germline V gives CDR1 SGHVS, CDR2 FQNEAQ. CDR3 in DNA: TGTGCCAGCAGCCGGCCGGGACAGGGATTGACTGAAGCTTTCTTT. Amino acid sequence: CASSRPGQGLTEAFF.

The chain carries TRBV9 and TRBJ2-7, with D possibly matching TRBD1 (5 bases). V lost 0 bases, J lost 6 bases, and 13 bases lay in between. CDR1 is SGDLS, CDR2 YYNGEE, per germline. The CDR3 has 14 amino acids. The CDR3 DNA is TGTGCCAGCAGCGTAGGCAACGGAAGGGGCGAGCAGTACTTC. Protein: CASSVGNGRGEQYF.

This sequence joins TRBV27 and TRBJ2-3; D is uncertain. The germline V gene encodes CDR1 MNHEY and CDR2 SMNVEV (reference sequence). The CDR3 is 14 amino acids. Trimming shortened V by 1 base and J by 6 bases, and 11 bases separated the two germline ends. The CDR3 DNA is TGTGCCAGCAGTTTATGGGGTAGGGTCGATACGCAGTATTTT. It specifies CASSLWGRVDTQYF.

The chain employs TRBV15 and TRBJ2-5, with no clear D. Germline CDR1 is LNHNV and CDR2 is YYDKDF (reference sequence). The germline V and J ends were trimmed by 0 bases and 0 bases, with 5 bases remaining between them. The CDR3 extends over 14 amino acids. CDR3 region: CATSRDGNQETQYF. The CDR3 nucleotides are TGTGCCACCAGCAGAGATGGCAACCAAGAGACCCAGTACTTC.

The gene calls are TRBV29-1 and TRBJ2-7; 8 bases are a match to TRBD1. CDR3 length equals 13 residues. Losses at the gene ends were 8 bases for V and 4 bases for J; bases not matched to a gene: 10. Germline V lookup: CDR1 SQVTM, CDR2 ANQGSEA. The CDR3 protein is CSSGQGEGYEQYF. The CDR3 DNA is TGCAGCTCTGGACAGGGTGAGGGGTACGAGCAGTACTTC.

The CDR3 loop reads CASSFSPLGQNYEQYF. The CDR3 DNA reads TGTGCCAGCAGTTTTTCCCCATTAGGACAGAACTACGAGCAGTACTTC. The chain joins TRBV27 to TRBJ2-7, with a possible D match to TRBD1 (6 bases). Germline V gene data show CDR1 as MNHEY and CDR2 as SMNVEV (reference sequence). The CDR3 contains 16 residues. Between the trimmed V and J ends, which lost 3 bases and 3 bases, there was a span of 18 bases.

The rearrangement links TRBV9 to TRBJ1-1, with TRBD1 identical over 8 bases. CDR3 length: 15 amino acids. Germline trimming cut 4 bases from V and 0 bases from J; bases unmatched to any gene: 5. CDR1 is SGDLS, CDR2 YYNGEE, per germline. In DNA, the CDR3 is TGTGCCAGCAGCTCTACGACAGGGGTGAACACTGAAGCTTTCTTT. It translates to CASSSTTGVNTEAFF. The full variable domain, completed using reference TRBV9 and TRBJ1-1, is DSGVTQTPKHLITATGQRVTLRCSPRSGDLSVYWYQQSLDQGLQFLIQYYNGEERAKGNILERFSAQQFPDLHSELNLSSLELGDSALYFCASSSTTGVNTEAFFGQGTRLTVV.